Listed here are 11 T cell receptor beta chains from one sample, sequenced in a study of T-cell memory formation after mild COVID-19. TCRdb itself ran the 5' RACE reads through MiXCR, one entry per CDR3 protein. Here the sample spans roughly 350,000 distinct CDR3 sequences, roughly 20% being singletons. The sequenced material came from PBMCs or a T cell subset sorted from them (not recorded which). These receptors came from an adult woman who had mild COVID-19 (a few samples of this study predate the infection). Cell type and time point are not known.

The chain recombines TRBV20-1 with TRBJ1-1; D gene ambiguous. V lost 5 bases and J 5 bases, leaving 21 bases between the germline ends. This CDR3 is 15 amino acids long. The germline CDR1 and CDR2 sequences are DFQATT and SNEGSKA (reference sequence). Written as DNA, the CDR3 is TGCAGTGCTCGACCCGTGAGAGGGCTTACAACTGAAGCTTTCTTT. This gives the protein CSARPVRGLTTEAFF.

This clonotype was counted only a few times. V is TRBV6-2 or TRBV6-3 and J is TRBJ2-7; tentatively, D is TRBD1 (7 bases). CDR1 and CDR2 (germline): MNHEY, SVGEGT. CDR3 length: 11 residues. V shed 5 bases and J shed 12 bases, with 14 bases lying between them. The CDR3: CASSPGGGLYF. CDR3 DNA: TGTGCCAGCAGTCCCGGAGGGGGCCTGTACTTC.

This clonotype was seen ten or more times. V and J are TRBV3-1 and TRBJ2-5; 8 positions match TRBD2. This CDR3 is 15 amino acids long. The trim removed 1 base at V and 4 bases at J, leaving 5 bases unmatched. Germline V gene sequence: CDR1 LGHDT, CDR2 YNNKEL (reference sequence). DNA for the CDR3: TGTGCCAGCAGCCAAGGGGTTAGCGGGGTAGAGACCCAGTACTTC. Translation gives CASSQGVSGVETQYF.

The chain carries TRBV13 and TRBJ2-1, with D maybe TRBD2 (5 bases). Germline V lookup: CDR1 PRHDT, CDR2 FYEKMQ (reference sequence). The CDR3 runs to 13 residues. Trimming took 6 bases from V and 8 from J, leaving 14 bases between them. The CDR3: CASRHVHGDEQFF. DNA for the CDR3: TGTGCCAGCAGACACGTCCACGGGGATGAGCAGTTCTTC.

This clonotype was detected only a few times. The genes are TRBV7-3 and TRBJ2-1; 10 bases agree with TRBD2. This CDR3 spans 15 amino acids. Germline CDR1 SGHTA, CDR2 FQGTGA. Losses at the gene ends were 2 bases for V and 9 bases for J; bases not matched to a gene: 7. In DNA form, the CDR3 reads TGTGCCAGCAGCTTACTAGCGGGAGCAGTAGGTGAGCAGTTCTTC. It is translated as CASSLLAGAVGEQFF.

The rearrangement uses TRBV4-3 and TRBJ2-2; D possibly corresponds to TRBD2 (6 bases). The CDR3 runs 16 residues. With 5 bases removed from V and 0 bases from J, the gap between germline ends came to 13 bases. Germline V lookup: CDR1 LGHNA, CDR2 YSLEER. CDR3 residues: CASSETGVANTGELFF. The CDR3 DNA reads as TGCGCCAGCAGCGAAACGGGGGTAGCGAACACCGGGGAGCTGTTTTTT.

The V and J genes are TRBV7-9 and TRBJ2-1; D might be TRBD2 (6 bases). Germline assignment: CDR1 SEHNR and CDR2 FQNEAQ (reference sequence). V was shortened by 4 bases and J by 8 bases, with 15 bases between the two germline ends. The CDR3 sequence is 14 residues long. The CDR3 sequence: CASSSGLRGHEQFF. The CDR3 coding sequence is TGTGCCAGCAGCTCGGGACTCCGAGGACATGAGCAGTTCTTC.

Only one count was recorded for this clonotype. J is TRBJ1-6 and V is TRBV18; TRBD1 matches at 8 bases. The CDR3 has 14 amino acids. Germline trimming cut 6 bases from V and 8 bases from J; bases unmatched to any gene: 6. Germline V gene lookup returns CDR1 KGHSH and CDR2 LQKENI. The CDR3 loop is CASSRQGLDSPLHF. CDR3 nucleotides: TGTGCCAGCTCCCGACAGGGGCTGGATTCACCCCTCCACTTT.

The V and J genes are TRBV3-1 and TRBJ2-7, with 7 bases matching TRBD1. The V gene end was trimmed by 0 bases and the J gene end by 3 bases; junction bases not matched to a gene: 8. This CDR3 comprises 16 residues. Germline V CDR1 and CDR2: LGHDT, YNNKEL (reference sequence). CDR3 loop: CASSQDIDPGGYEQYF. The CDR3 DNA reads TGTGCCAGCAGCCAAGACATTGACCCAGGGGGCTACGAGCAGTACTTC.

Concerning this clonotype: One base away lies a much larger clone, so this may be a sequencing read error. J is TRBJ2-3 and V is TRBV4-3, with D tentatively TRBD2 (5 bases). Between the trimmed V and J ends, which lost 3 bases and 5 bases, there was a span of 15 bases. There are 15 residues in the CDR3. Germline CDR1 is LGHNA and CDR2 is YSLEER. CDR3 in amino acids: CASSHLGVVEDTQYF. In nucleotides, the CDR3 is TGCGCCAGCAGCCATTTGGGAGTCGTAGAAGATACGCAGTATTTT.

The chain is built from TRBV20-1 and TRBJ2-5; a weak D match, TRBD1 (6 bases). Germline V gene data show CDR1 as DFQATT and CDR2 as SNEGSKA (reference sequence). The germline V and J ends were trimmed by 6 bases and 5 bases, with 16 bases remaining between them. The CDR3 extends over 13 amino acids. CDR3 amino acids: CSAKTGIIETQYF. The DNA for the CDR3 is TGCAGTGCAAAAACAGGGATCATCGAGACCCAGTACTTC.